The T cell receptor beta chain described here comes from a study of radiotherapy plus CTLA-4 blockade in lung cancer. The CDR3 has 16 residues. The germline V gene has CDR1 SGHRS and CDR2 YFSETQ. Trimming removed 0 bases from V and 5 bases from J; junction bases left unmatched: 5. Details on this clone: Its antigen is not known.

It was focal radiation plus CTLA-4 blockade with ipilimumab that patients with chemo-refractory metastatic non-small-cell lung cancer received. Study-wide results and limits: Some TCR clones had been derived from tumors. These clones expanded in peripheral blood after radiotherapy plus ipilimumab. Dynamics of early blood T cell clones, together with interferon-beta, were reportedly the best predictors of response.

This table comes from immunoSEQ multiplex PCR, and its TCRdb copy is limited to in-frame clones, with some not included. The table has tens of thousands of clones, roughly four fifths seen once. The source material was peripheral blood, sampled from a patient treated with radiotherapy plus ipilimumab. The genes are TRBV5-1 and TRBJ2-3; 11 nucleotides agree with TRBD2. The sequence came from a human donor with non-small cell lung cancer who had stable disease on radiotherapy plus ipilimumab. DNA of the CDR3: TGCGCCAGCAGCTTGGATAGCGGGGGGGCTGGAGATACGCAGTATTTT. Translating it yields CASSLDSGGAGDTQYF.